This T cell receptor beta chain emerged from a study of CD8+CD57+ T cells in acquired aplastic anemia. Study context: Sorted CD4+ and CD8+ cells yielded DNA averaging about 3.1 ug.

This clonotype was counted between two and nine times. The antigen remains undetermined. Previously, flow cytometry had revealed CD8+CD57+ cell expansion in the patients chosen for sequencing. Whole-study findings and limits: Patients shared twenty-nine CD8+ CDR3 sequences with controls.

Germline CDR1 reads MNHNS; CDR2 reads SASEGT. This CDR3 contains 14 residues. The V segment lost 6 bases and the J segment 6 bases; nucleotides outside the gene matches: 6. Genomic DNA, the template, was used for profiling of the TCR beta VDJ and CDR3. MiXCR, applied by TCRdb to the reads, yields one record per CDR3 protein. This table holds about 250,000 distinct CDR3 sequences, more than 45% found once. The sequence was obtained from a human donor with aplastic anemia. The sample comprised sorted CD4+, CD8+, or CD8+CD57+ T cells (not recorded which) from PBMCs. The chain recombines TRBV6-1 with TRBJ1-2; 11 nucleotides match TRBD1. The DNA of the CDR3 is TGTGCCAGCAGAGCGGGACAGGGGGTAGATGGCTACACCTTC. Translating it yields CASRAGQGVDGYTF.